Given below is one T cell receptor beta chain in context. TCRdb's copy holds only in-frame clones and misses some; the assay was immunoSEQ multiplex PCR. The sample comprises 300,000 to 350,000 clones, about 83% of which are singletons, and just under 3% rests with the top ten. This specimen belongs to a study of blood T cell repertoires in COVID-19. V gave up 3 bases and J gave up 4 bases; unmatched junction bases: 6. CDR1 and CDR2 (germline): ENHRY, SYGVKD. This CDR3 has 16 residues. The origin of this receptor is a man aged 25-45 years with active or convalescent COVID-19. The material sequenced was peripheral blood. This rearrangement joins TRBV10-3 to TRBJ1-6; TRBD1 aligns across 7 bases. The DNA for the CDR3 is TGTGCCATCAGTGATTCCCGGGACAGATATAATTCACCCCTCCACTTT. Its translation is CAISDSRDRYNSPLHF.